Many counts were recorded for the clone carrying this T cell receptor beta chain. The CDR3 length is 13 residues. Germline assignment: CDR1 DFQATT and CDR2 SNEGSKA (reference sequence). V was shortened by 2 bases and J by 4 bases, with 11 bases between the two germline ends. Through Arm-PCR of CDR3 regions and iRepertoire HTBI primers, TCR beta libraries were built. TCRdb processed the multiplex PCR reads anew with MiXCR; each CDR3 protein has one entry. Of hundreds of thousands of distinct CDR3 sequences in the sample, approximately 15% were seen once. The data derive from a study of regulatory T cells in long-lasting Graves disease. Documented time point: newly diagnosed GD, antithyroid drugs for less than 3 months. The TCR library was made from RNA that had been extracted from PBMCs in TRIzol. These data also featured in a second study, about T cells in Graves' hyperthyroidism and ophthalmopathy.

This sequence joins TRBV20-1 and TRBJ1-1; D unresolved. The receptor was isolated from a young woman with Graves disease. The specimen was peripheral blood mononuclear cells (PBMCs), collected at new diagnosis, from a patient treated with antithyroid drugs. The CDR3 nucleotides are TGCAGTGCTAGATTTATCGGGGTCACTGAAGCTTTCTTT. Translated, it gives CSARFIGVTEAFF.